This TCR beta chain came from a study of blood T cell repertoires in COVID-19. Overall study: T cells, B-cell-depleted T cells, or PBMCs supplied cDNA or gDNA.

Some clones are missing from TCRdb's copy, which holds only in-frame ones; the method was immunoSEQ multiplex PCR. Of about 140,000 clones listed, 90% were seen once; the top ten hold approximately 10%. The sequence derives from a woman aged 80 or older with acute or convalescent COVID-19. The sequencing sample was made of peripheral blood.

CDR3 DNA: TGTGCCAGTAGTGGCCGGGACAGGGGAATTGGAGCTGAGCAGTTCTTC. Protein: CASSGRDRGIGAEQFF. V is TRBV19 and J is TRBJ2-1, with 10 positions matching TRBD1. V lost 5 bases to trimming and J lost 9 bases; unmatched junction nucleotides: 13. This CDR3 has 16 amino acids. The germline gives CDR1 LNHDA, CDR2 SQIVND (reference sequence).